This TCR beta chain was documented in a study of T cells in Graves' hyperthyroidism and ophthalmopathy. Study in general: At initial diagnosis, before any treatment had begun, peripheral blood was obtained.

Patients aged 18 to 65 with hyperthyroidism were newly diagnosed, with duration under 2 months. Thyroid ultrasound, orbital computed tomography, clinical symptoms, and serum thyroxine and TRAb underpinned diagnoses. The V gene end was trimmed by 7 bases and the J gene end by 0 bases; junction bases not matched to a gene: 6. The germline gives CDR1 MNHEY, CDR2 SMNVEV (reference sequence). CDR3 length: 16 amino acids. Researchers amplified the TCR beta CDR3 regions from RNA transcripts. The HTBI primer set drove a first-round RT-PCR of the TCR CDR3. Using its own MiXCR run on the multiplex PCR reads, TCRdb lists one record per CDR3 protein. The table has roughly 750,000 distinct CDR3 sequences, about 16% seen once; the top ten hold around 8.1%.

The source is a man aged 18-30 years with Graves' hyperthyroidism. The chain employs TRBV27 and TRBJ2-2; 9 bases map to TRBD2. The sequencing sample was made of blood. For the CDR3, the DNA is TGTGCCAGCAACAAGCGGGAGGCCGCGAACACCGGGGAGCTGTTTTTT. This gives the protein CASNKREAANTGELFF.